This TCR beta chain was profiled in a study of T cell responses to AZD1222 COVID-19 vaccine. Points from the study as a whole: The study sampled repertoires only after the peak T cell response. Vaccine-associated CD4 TCRs ranged over spike, dominating at 160-218 and 743-854.

CDR1 is SEHNR and CDR2 is FQNEAQ in the germline V gene (reference sequence). The CDR3 is 11 amino acids. Trimming took off 1 base at V and 4 bases at J, with 1 base between the two ends. TCRdb's table, derived via immunoSEQ multiplex PCR, lists solely in-frame clones and lacks some. The sample holds over 130,000 clones; around 94% are singletons and the top ten take 1.3%. On this clone itself: No antigen is known for it.

Sample: peripheral blood, taken on day 0 of AZD1222 vaccination. The V gene is TRBV7-9, the J gene TRBJ1-1; D gene uncertain. This TCR was recovered from an adult in good health. The CDR3 sequence is CASSLVTEAFF. CDR3 sequence (DNA): TGTGCCAGCAGCTTAGTCACTGAAGCTTTCTTT.